What follows are 22 T cell receptor beta chains derived from one specimen sequenced in a study of blood T cells in healthy people across ages (dated by TCRdb to the mid-2010s). The receptor library was made with 5' RACE. The instrument given in TCRdb is Illumina HiSeq 2500. A second PCR of roughly 6 to 11 cycles was run with a J-beta primer mix and a sample-barcoded 5' primer. TCRdb redid the processing of the public reads, applying fastp at Q25 and MiXCR, and retained in-frame beta chains. Entries are consolidated by CDR3 protein sequence, retaining the most common genes and DNA. The sample table lists around 1,000,000 distinct CDR3 sequences, 35% to 40% of them with a count of one. Together, the top ten hold about an eighth of the sample. Material: blood. Source of these receptors: a man aged 18 to 30 in good health.

As to this clonotype: At one end, the junction sequence differs from germline, possibly due to a read error. The rearrangement joins TRBV5-1 to TRBJ2-3; D remains unclear. The CDR3 spans 13 residues. Germline CDR1 is SGHRS and CDR2 is YFSETQ. This chain's CDR3 is CASSRLETVTQYF. The DNA of the CDR3 is TGCGCCAGCAGTAGACTTGAAACAGTTACGCAGTATTTT.

The chain is built from TRBV3-1 and TRBJ2-7; D gene ambiguous. The CDR3 has 15 amino acids. CDR1 is LGHDT and CDR2 is YNNKEL in the germline V gene (reference sequence). Trimming stripped 5 bases from V and 0 bases from J, with 14 bases between. Written as DNA, the CDR3 is TGTGCCAGCAGCGTAGGACCTGCGAGCTCCTACGAGCAGTACTTC. This codes for CASSVGPASSYEQYF.

This clonotype has only a few counts. This rearrangement joins TRBV7-9 to TRBJ2-1, with TRBD1 identical over 8 bases. The CDR3 covers 15 residues. Germline V gene data show CDR1 as SEHNR and CDR2 as FQNEAQ (reference sequence). V shed 1 base and J 7 bases; nucleotides not matched to a gene: 6. The CDR3 spells CASSLGTGLSNEQFF. The CDR3 DNA is TGTGCCAGCAGCTTAGGGACAGGGTTAAGTAATGAGCAGTTCTTC.

This chain connects TRBV7-8 to TRBJ1-5; 7 nucleotides align to TRBD1. V lost 1 base, J lost 4 bases, and 1 base stayed unmatched. Germline V gene lookup returns CDR1 SGHVS and CDR2 FQNEAQ. The CDR3 covers 14 residues. The CDR3 sequence is CASSLEGANQPQHF. CDR3 nucleotides: TGTGCCAGCAGCTTAGAGGGGGCTAATCAGCCCCAGCATTTT.

This chain connects TRBV18 to TRBJ2-1, with TRBD2 matching over 8 bases. Germline values: CDR1 KGHSH, CDR2 LQKENI. The trim removed 5 bases at V and 8 bases at J, leaving 11 bases unmatched. This CDR3 has 15 residues. CDR3: CASSKGRGESDEQFF. The DNA for the CDR3 is TGTGCCAGCTCAAAAGGGCGGGGGGAGTCGGATGAGCAGTTCTTC.

This clonotype was seen only a few times. CDR3 nucleotides: TGTGCCAGCTCTTTGGACCTTGAAGCTTTCTTT. It yields the protein CASSLDLEAFF. The chain couples TRBV25-1 to TRBJ1-1; D uncertain. Germline V gene data show CDR1 as MGHDK and CDR2 as SYGVNS. V lost 8 bases, J lost 7 bases, and 11 bases lay in between. The CDR3 sequence is 11 residues long.

J is TRBJ1-2 and V is TRBV18, with 7 bases aligning to TRBD1. The V and J ends lost 6 bases and 6 bases, in that order; junction bases with no gene match: 13. CDR1 is KGHSH, CDR2 LQKENI, per germline. This CDR3 spans 15 amino acids. This CDR3 is CASSGSAGGLDGYTF. Written as DNA, the CDR3 is TGTGCCAGCTCCGGGTCGGCAGGGGGATTGGATGGCTACACCTTC.

The chain recombines TRBV4-2 with TRBJ2-1; tentatively, D is TRBD2 (5 bases). The germline V and J ends were trimmed by 0 bases and 12 bases, with 12 bases remaining between them. CDR1 and CDR2 (germline): LGHNA, YNFKEQ. The CDR3 length is 13 residues. As DNA, the CDR3 is TGTGCCAGCAGCCAAGAACGGGGAAGTGGGCAGTTCTTC. Protein product: CASSQERGSGQFF.

This clonotype showed up just once. The chain carries TRBV4-1 and TRBJ2-3; D tentatively reads TRBD1 or TRBD2 (5 bases each). Germline lookup yields CDR1 MGHRA and CDR2 YSYEKL. V gave up 4 bases and J gave up 3 bases, with 17 bases separating them. This CDR3 region has 16 residues. DNA of the CDR3: TGCGCCAGCAGCCCCTACCGGGACGGCATGACAGATACGCAGTATTTT. It is translated as CASSPYRDGMTDTQYF.

This chain joins TRBV2 and TRBJ1-3, with 7 bases matching TRBD1. The V segment lost 6 bases and the J segment 0 bases; nucleotides outside the gene matches: 2. CDR3 length: 14 residues. Germline CDR1 and CDR2: SNHLY and FYNNEI. The CDR3 loop is CASRGTVSGNTIYF. As DNA, the CDR3 is TGTGCCAGCAGGGGGACAGTCTCTGGAAACACCATATATTTT.

In regard to this clonotype: The junction and the germline gene differ at one end; a read error may be behind it. The genes are TRBV6-5 and TRBJ2-3; tentatively, D is TRBD2 (6 bases). The CDR3 has 12 amino acids. Germline V gives CDR1 MNHEY, CDR2 SVGAGI. The CDR3 reads CASSYGRDTKYF. The CDR3 region has the DNA TGTGCCAGCAGTTACGGGCGGGATACGAAGTATTTT.

The chain employs TRBV6-2 or TRBV6-3 and TRBJ2-7; D perhaps matches TRBD2 (5 bases). V was clipped by 2 bases and J by 6 bases, with 11 bases between them. The CDR3 runs to 13 residues. CDR1 and CDR2 from the germline V gene are MNHEY and SVGEGT. CDR3 amino acids: CASSYRVAGEQYF. As DNA, the CDR3 is TGTGCCAGCAGTTACAGAGTCGCGGGCGAGCAGTACTTC.

This clonotype showed up just a few times. V and J are TRBV7-9 and TRBJ2-1; D is perhaps TRBD2 (5 bases). Germline CDR1 is SEHNR and CDR2 is FQNEAQ (reference sequence). This CDR3 comprises 15 residues. Trimming took 6 bases from V and 7 from J, leaving 19 bases between them. CDR3 residues: CASRLYIATENEQFF. DNA for the CDR3: TGTGCCAGCAGGTTATACATAGCGACGGAAAATGAGCAGTTCTTC.

The V call is TRBV7-8, the J call TRBJ2-7; 12 bases are shared with TRBD2. V gave up 3 bases and J gave up 2 bases; unmatched junction bases: 11. The germline V gene has CDR1 SGHVS and CDR2 FQNEAQ. The CDR3 covers 18 residues. CDR3 nucleotide sequence: TGTGCCAGCAGCTTCCTATCGGGACTAGCGGGTGCTCCCTACGAGCAGTACTTC. This encodes CASSFLSGLAGAPYEQYF.

This sequence joins TRBV19 and TRBJ2-1; TRBD2 might be the D (6 bases). The J call may be in error: the DNA end matches TRBJ2-7 better. The CDR3 is made up of 16 amino acids. Germline CDR1 and CDR2: LNHDA and SQIVND (reference sequence). The CDR3 nucleotides read TGTGCCAGTAGTATCAAGGTCCGGGACTCCTACAATGAGCAGTACTTC. Protein sequence: CASSIKVRDSYNEQYF.

There are many counts of this clonotype. The chain has TRBV24-1 and TRBJ2-1; the match to TRBD2 covers 7 bases. Germline assignment: CDR1 KGHDR and CDR2 SFDVKD. This CDR3 contains 13 residues. Germline trimming cut 2 bases from V and 15 bases from J; bases unmatched to any gene: 9. CDR3 nucleotides: TGTGCCACCAGTGATTCTGGCGGGGGAACGACGTTCTTC. It specifies CATSDSGGGTTFF.

The CDR3 reads CANSFQPGQAMIEAFF. In DNA, the CDR3 is TGTGCCAACAGCTTTCAGCCGGGACAGGCTATGATTGAAGCTTTCTTT. The chain is built from TRBV12-3 or TRBV12-4 and TRBJ1-1; 8 bases agree with TRBD1. J lost 7 bases, V lost 10 bases, and 20 bases had no gene match. CDR3 length equals 16 residues.

The rearrangement uses TRBV29-1 and TRBJ1-2, with 8 bases lining up with TRBD1. V lost 0 bases, J lost 2 bases, and 2 bases stayed unmatched. CDR1 is SQVTM and CDR2 is ANQGSEA in the germline V gene. This CDR3 is built from 14 residues. As DNA, the CDR3 is TGCAGCGTTGAAGAACAGGGGGGCAACTATGGCTACACCTTC. This codes for CSVEEQGGNYGYTF.

This clonotype was picked up a small number of times. The genes are TRBV20-1 and TRBJ1-6, with 9 bases identical to TRBD1. The CDR3 has 13 amino acids. Germline V gene sequence: CDR1 DFQATT, CDR2 SNEGSKA (reference sequence). J lost 10 bases, V lost 4 bases, and 5 bases had no gene match. CDR3 DNA sequence: TGCAGTGCTAAGGGACAGGGTGGCTCACCCCTCCACTTT. Translated, it gives CSAKGQGGSPLHF.

The sample holds a few counts of this clonotype. The V gene is TRBV10-3, the J gene TRBJ2-1; TRBD1 matches 9 bases. This CDR3 has 14 residues. Germline V gives CDR1 ENHRY, CDR2 SYGVKD. V lost 6 bases, J lost 7 bases, and 7 bases stayed unmatched. The CDR3 region has the DNA TGTGCCATCAGCGCCGGGACAGGGTTGAATGAGCAGTTCTTC. It encodes CAISAGTGLNEQFF.

This clonotype was seen at least ten times. J is TRBJ2-7 and V is TRBV28, with D tentatively TRBD1 (5 bases). V dropped 2 bases and J dropped 3 bases, with 11 bases sitting between them. The CDR3 spans 14 residues. Germline-derived CDR1 and CDR2 are MDHEN and SYDVKM. Here the CDR3 reads CASSLRQGVYEQYF. CDR3 sequence (DNA): TGTGCCAGCAGTTTAAGGCAGGGCGTCTACGAGCAGTACTTC.

The chain joins TRBV7-2 to TRBJ2-4; no clear D gene. Germline loops: CDR1 SGHTA, CDR2 FQGNSA. The CDR3 contains 14 residues. Trimming cost V 0 bases and J 7 bases, with 10 bases left between them. CDR3 region: CASSLAPGVNIQYF. The CDR3 DNA reads as TGTGCCAGCAGCTTAGCCCCGGGTGTGAACATTCAGTACTTC.